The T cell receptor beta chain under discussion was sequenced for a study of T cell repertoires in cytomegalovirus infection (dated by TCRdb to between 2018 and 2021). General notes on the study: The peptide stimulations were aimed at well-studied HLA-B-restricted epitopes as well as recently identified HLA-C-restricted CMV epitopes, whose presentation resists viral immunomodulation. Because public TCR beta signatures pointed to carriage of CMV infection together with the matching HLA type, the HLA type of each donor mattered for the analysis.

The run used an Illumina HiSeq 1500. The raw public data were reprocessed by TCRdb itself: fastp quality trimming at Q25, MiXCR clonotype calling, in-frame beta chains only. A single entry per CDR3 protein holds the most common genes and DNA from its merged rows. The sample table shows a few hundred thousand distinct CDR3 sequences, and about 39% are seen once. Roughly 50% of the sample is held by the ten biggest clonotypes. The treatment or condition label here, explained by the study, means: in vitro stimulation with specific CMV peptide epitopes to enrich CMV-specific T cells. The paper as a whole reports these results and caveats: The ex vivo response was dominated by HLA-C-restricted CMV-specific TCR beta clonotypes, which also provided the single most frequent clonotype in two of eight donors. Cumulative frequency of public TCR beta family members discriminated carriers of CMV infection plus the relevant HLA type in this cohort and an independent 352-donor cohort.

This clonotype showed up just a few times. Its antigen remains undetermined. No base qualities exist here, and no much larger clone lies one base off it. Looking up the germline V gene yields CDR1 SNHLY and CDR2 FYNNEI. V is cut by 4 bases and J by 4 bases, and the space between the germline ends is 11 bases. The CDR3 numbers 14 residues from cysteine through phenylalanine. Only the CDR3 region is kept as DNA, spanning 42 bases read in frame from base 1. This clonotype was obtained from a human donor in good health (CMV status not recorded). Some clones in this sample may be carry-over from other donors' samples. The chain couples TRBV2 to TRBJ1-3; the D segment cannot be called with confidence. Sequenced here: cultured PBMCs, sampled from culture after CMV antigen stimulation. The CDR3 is CASSASGRGNTIYF. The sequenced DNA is TGTGCCAGCAGTGCATCCGGGAGAGGAAACACCATATATTTT. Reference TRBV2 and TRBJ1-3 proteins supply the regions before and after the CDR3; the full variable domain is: EPEVTQTPSHQVTQMGQEVILRCVPISNHLYFYWYRQILGQKVEFLVSFYNNEISEKSEIFDDQFSVERPDGSNFTLKIRSTKLEDSAMYFCASSASGRGNTIYFGEGSWLTVV.